Listed below are T cell receptor beta chains from one sample, sequenced in a study of B cell selection in AIRE deficiency. The data were produced by immunoSEQ multiplex PCR, yet TCRdb's version contains in-frame clones alone and is incomplete. The sample holds some 25,000 clones, around 93% seen once. Input material: CD4+CD25+ Tregs sorted from PBMCs. These receptors originate from a human donor in good health. Both conserved end residues are part of each CDR3. D genes are given only for firm matches. Where a row states a size, it is once, few, many or the class of an expanded clone; other rows omit it.

v_gene	abundance	j_gene	d_gene	CDR3nt	CDR3aa
TRBV7-9	-	TRBJ1-2	-	TGTGCCAGCAGCTTAGCCCCCCTCAACCAACTAGCTAACTATGGCTACACCTTC	CASSLAPLNQLANYGYTF
TRBV7-2	-	TRBJ1-2	-	TGTGCCAGCAGCTTAGACGCAGACTATGGCTACACCTTC	CASSLDADYGYTF
TRBV29-1	-	TRBJ2-3	-	TGCAGCTCAAGGACTAGCACAGATACGCAGTATTTT	CSSRTSTDTQYF
TRBV27	-	TRBJ2-7	-	TGTGCCAGCAGCCTAATACGGGGTGGGGAGCAGTACTTC	CASSLIRGGEQYF
TRBV7-3	-	TRBJ2-5	TRBD2	TGTGCCAGCAGCTTACGCGGGGGTTTCGGGGAGACCCAGTACTTC	CASSLRGGFGETQYF
TRBV27	-	TRBJ2-7	-	TGTGCCAGCAGCCACGGGATCTCTCCAATTTACGAGCAGTACTTC	CASSHGISPIYEQYF
TRBV6-5	-	TRBJ2-3	-	TGTGCCAGCAGAGGATATACAGATACGCAGTATTTT	CASRGYTDTQYF
TRBV29-1	-	TRBJ2-3	TRBD2	TGCAGCGTACTTCTAGCGGGTTCCACAGATACGCAGTATTTT	CSVLLAGSTDTQYF
TRBV10-2	-	TRBJ1-1	TRBD1	TGCGCCAGCAGTGAGTCCCGGACAGGGAACACTGAAGCTTTCTTT	CASSESRTGNTEAFF
TRBV2	medium-sized	TRBJ2-5	TRBD2	TGTGCCAGAGAAGGGAGCGGGAGACAAGAGACCCAGTACTTC	CAREGSGRQETQYF